These 26 T cell receptor beta chains were all obtained from the same sample, sequenced in a study of beta chain features in type 1 diabetes. Study outcomes and limitations: Moderately but significantly shorter TCRB CDR3s were found in Type 1 diabetes patients in all four CD4+ subsets.

For these receptors, no antigen is known. Expressed TCRB transcripts were sequenced because the isolated RNA had all been reverse transcribed beforehand. Profiling relied on immunoSEQ multiplex PCR, and the TCRdb table lists in-frame clones only, not all of them. The data show 600,000 to 700,000 clones, roughly 12% seen once. Sequencing used naive CD4+ T cells from blood. The receptors derive from a man aged 30-40 years with type 1 diabetes.

The chain joins TRBV6-5 to TRBJ2-1, with 7 nucleotides matching TRBD1. CDR1 and CDR2 (germline): MNHEY, SVGAGI. The CDR3 has 14 residues. V lost 5 bases to trimming and J lost 5 bases; unmatched junction nucleotides: 6. The CDR3: CASSPLQGDNEQFF. CDR3 nucleotide sequence: TGTGCCAGCAGTCCACTTCAGGGGGACAATGAGCAGTTCTTC.

This clone has only a few counts. This rearrangement joins TRBV30 to TRBJ2-3; 12 bases map to TRBD2. The CDR3 is made up of 14 amino acids. Trimming removed 2 bases from V and 8 bases from J; junction bases left unmatched: 5. Germline values: CDR1 GTSNPN, CDR2 SVGIG (reference sequence). Here the CDR3 DNA reads TGTGCCTGGAGTTCGACTAGCGGGGGAACTACGCAGTATTTT. This codes for CAWSSTSGGTTQYF.

The sample holds a few counts of this clone. Other DNA sequences in the sample encode the same CDR3. This chain uses TRBV2 with TRBJ2-7; 7 nucleotides match TRBD1. CDR1 and CDR2 (germline): SNHLY, FYNNEI. The J segment lost 2 bases and the V segment lost 6 bases, leaving 1 base of the junction unmatched. There are 12 residues in the CDR3. CDR3 in DNA: TGTGCCAGCAGCGGGACAGCCTACGAGCAGTACTTC. Translation gives CASSGTAYEQYF.

The rearrangement links TRBV7-2 to TRBJ1-1, with a tentative D call TRBD1 (6 bases). Looked up from germline, CDR1 is SGHTA and CDR2 is FQGNSA. This CDR3 spans 13 amino acids. V dropped 2 bases and J dropped 7 bases, with 11 bases sitting between them. CDR3 amino acids: CASSLRKGDEAFF. Here the CDR3 DNA reads TGTGCCAGCAGCTTAAGAAAGGGGGATGAAGCTTTCTTT.

V usage is TRBV9 and J usage is TRBJ1-2; no firm D call. This CDR3 spans 15 amino acids. Germline values: CDR1 SGDLS, CDR2 YYNGEE. The V gene lost 3 bases and the J gene lost 4 bases, with 16 bases spanning the gap. The CDR3 reads CASSEWGVGIYGYTF. The CDR3 DNA reads TGTGCCAGCAGCGAATGGGGAGTAGGCATCTATGGCTACACCTTC.

This clone was seen only a few times. The V and J genes are TRBV7-2 and TRBJ1-2; a weak D match, TRBD1 (6 bases). Germline-derived CDR1 and CDR2 are SGHTA and FQGNSA. This CDR3 has 13 residues. Trimming removed 0 bases from V and 12 bases from J, with 14 bases in between. The CDR3 spells CASSLATQGRNTF. CDR3 nucleotide sequence: TGTGCCAGCAGCTTAGCCACACAGGGCCGGAACACCTTC. Together with reference TRBV7-2 and TRBJ1-2, the CDR3 gives the full variable domain: GAGVSQSPSNKVTEKGKDVELRCDPISGHTALYWYRQSLGQGLEFLIYFQGNSAPDKSGLPSDRFSAERTGGSVSTLTIQRTQQEDSAVYLCASSLATQGRNTFGSGTRLTVV.

This clone was counted a few times. The chain uses TRBV4-2 and TRBJ2-5, with 9 bases that match TRBD2. Germline CDR1 LGHNA, CDR2 YNFKEQ. The junction had 11 bases not matched to a gene; V was cut back by 3 bases and J by 6 bases. CDR3 length equals 16 residues. The chain's CDR3 is CASSQDPGTSIKTQYF. The CDR3 DNA is TGTGCCAGCAGCCAGGATCCCGGGACTAGCATAAAGACCCAGTACTTC.

The rearrangement uses TRBV4-2 and TRBJ2-2; 7 nucleotides match TRBD1. The ends lost 1 base at V and 6 bases at J; junction bases unmatched: 8. CDR1 and CDR2 from the germline V gene are LGHNA and YNFKEQ. This CDR3 region has 16 residues. This CDR3 is CASSQVETGPAGELFF. Here the CDR3 DNA reads TGTGCCAGCAGCCAAGTAGAGACAGGGCCCGCCGGGGAGCTGTTTTTT.

This clone was seen a few times. The chain is built from TRBV7-9 and TRBJ2-7; 8 bases line up with TRBD1. In germline, CDR1 is SEHNR, CDR2 FQNEAQ (reference sequence). After removal of 2 bases from V and 7 bases from J, the junction contained 10 bases not matched to a gene. The CDR3 sequence is 15 residues long. This CDR3 reads CASSLIQGAAREQYF. CDR3 nucleotides: TGTGCCAGCAGCTTAATCCAGGGGGCGGCCCGTGAGCAGTACTTC.

This clone was detected only a few times. The genes are TRBV30 and TRBJ1-2; tentative D call: TRBD1 (5 bases). Trimming cost V 3 bases and J 7 bases, with 9 bases left between them. Germline assignment: CDR1 GTSNPN and CDR2 SVGIG (reference sequence). The CDR3 spans 11 residues. CDR3 DNA: TGTGCCTGGAGCTCCAGGGTTGGCTACACCTTC. Translation: CAWSSRVGYTF.

On this clone: Mismatch with germline at one junction end may stem from a read error. The chain employs TRBV29-1 and TRBJ2-3; 9 positions match TRBD2. Germline-derived CDR1 and CDR2 are SQVTM and ANQGSEA. CDR3 length equals 14 residues. DNA of the CDR3: TGCAGCGTGGAAGCGGGGGGCGGAAGAGATACGCAGTATTTT. The encoded protein is CSVEAGGGRDTQYF.

The table lists this clone with a few counts. As DNA, the CDR3 is TGCAGCCTCCAAAGGGGAGCGTATGGCTACACCTTC. Its protein is CSLQRGAYGYTF. The rearrangement links TRBV29-1 to TRBJ1-2, with TRBD1 as a possible D gene (5 bases). Trimming cost V 8 bases and J 5 bases, with 15 bases left between them. The germline gives CDR1 SQVTM, CDR2 ANQGSEA. The CDR3 sequence is 12 residues long. Filled out from reference TRBV29-1 and TRBJ1-2, the complete variable domain reads SAVISQKPSRDICQRGTSLTIQCQVDSQVTMMFWYRQQPGQSLTLIATANQGSEATYESGFVIDKFPISRPNLTFSTLTVSNMSPEDSSIYLCSLQRGAYGYTFGSGTRLTVV.

This chain links TRBV10-3 with TRBJ1-2; no clear D. The CDR3 sequence is 11 residues long. Germline CDR1 is ENHRY and CDR2 is SYGVKD. Trimming took off 6 bases at V and 6 bases at J, with 8 bases between the two ends. The CDR3 nucleotides are TGTGCCATCAGCCCAGAGCATGGCTACACCTTC. This gives the protein CAISPEHGYTF.

This clone was observed a handful of times. The chain employs TRBV13 and TRBJ1-1; no clear D. This CDR3 has 12 residues. The V gene's germline CDR1 is PRHDT and CDR2 FYEKMQ (reference sequence). V was clipped by 5 bases and J by 5 bases, with 9 bases between them. The CDR3: CASSLRVTEAFF. The DNA for the CDR3 is TGTGCCAGCAGCCTAAGGGTGACTGAAGCTTTCTTT. Drawing the rest from reference TRBV13 and TRBJ1-1, the complete variable domain is AAGVIQSPRHLIKEKRETATLKCYPIPRHDTVYWYQQGPGQDPQFLISFYEKMQSDKGSIPDRFSAQQFSDYHSELNMSSLELGDSALYFCASSLRVTEAFFGQGTRLTVV.

Only a few counts were recorded for this clone. The chain carries TRBV7-8 and TRBJ1-5, with TRBD1 matching 7 bases. The CDR3 runs 15 residues. CDR1 and CDR2 from the germline V gene are SGHVS and FQNEAQ. V dropped 3 bases and J dropped 9; count of bases not matched to a gene: 11. The chain's CDR3 is CASSLNRDSARPQHF. In DNA form, the CDR3 reads TGTGCCAGCAGCTTGAACCGGGACAGCGCCAGGCCCCAGCATTTT.

This clone came up a few times. The chain employs TRBV5-1 and TRBJ2-3, with 10 bases matching TRBD2. CDR3 size: 18 residues. Germline CDR1 is SGHRS and CDR2 is YFSETQ. V lost 0 bases and J lost 2; bases outside the gene matches: 9. The CDR3 protein is CASSLVLAGARDTDTQYF. For the CDR3, the DNA is TGCGCCAGCAGCTTGGTTCTAGCGGGGGCCCGGGACACAGATACGCAGTATTTT. Full variable domain (outside the CDR3, taken from reference TRBV5-1 and TRBJ2-3): KAGVTQTPRYLIKTRGQQVTLSCSPISGHRSVSWYQQTPGQGLQFLFEYFSETQRNKGNFPGRFSGRQFSNSRSEMNVSTLELGDSALYLCASSLVLAGARDTDTQYFGPGTRLTVL.

This clone was seen a handful of times. The chain links TRBV18 to TRBJ2-7; no clear D gene. Deletions cut 3 bases from V and 6 bases from J, with 12 bases between. Germline lookup yields CDR1 KGHSH and CDR2 LQKENI. CDR3 size: 13 residues. CDR3 bases: TGTGCCAGCTCACCGATCCAGAGGTCCGAGCAGTACTTC. Encoded protein: CASSPIQRSEQYF.

This chain uses TRBV7-6 with TRBJ2-7, with D possibly matching TRBD1 (5 bases). The CDR3 is 12 residues long. V was cut by 5 bases and J by 5 bases, with 10 bases left in between. The germline CDR1 and CDR2 sequences are SGHVS and FNYEAQ. CDR3 DNA: TGTGCCAGCAGCCGTCAGGGCCACGAGCAGTACTTC. Translated, it gives CASSRQGHEQYF.

This rearrangement joins TRBV30 to TRBJ1-5; D remains ambiguous. The length of the CDR3 is 15 residues. Germline V gives CDR1 GTSNPN, CDR2 SVGIG (reference sequence). Trimming removed 1 base at V and 0 bases at J, with 10 bases between. The CDR3 DNA sequence: TGTGCCTGGAGTGAGGGCAGTTATAGCAATCAGCCCCAGCATTTT. Its protein is CAWSEGSYSNQPQHF.

The chain employs TRBV7-2 and TRBJ1-5; D remains ambiguous. CDR3 length: 13 amino acids. The ends were cut back, 5 bases at V and 3 bases at J, with 8 bases in the middle. Germline V lookup: CDR1 SGHTA, CDR2 FQGNSA. The CDR3 DNA is TGTGCCAGCAGCACTCAGCCCAATCAGCCCCAGCATTTT. Translation: CASSTQPNQPQHF.

As for this clone: The junction and the germline gene differ at one end; a read error may be behind it. The V call is TRBV14, the J call TRBJ2-7; 9 nucleotides align to TRBD1. The CDR3 covers 14 residues. Germline CDR1 SGHDN, CDR2 FVKESK. CDR3 DNA sequence: TGTGCCAGCAGCCAAGCGGGACAGGGCACCCGGTCGAGCTTC. Its translation: CASSQAGQGTRSSF.

Only a few counts were recorded for this clone. The V and J genes are TRBV27 and TRBJ2-7; 8 bases agree with TRBD1. The CDR3 consists of 16 residues. The V segment lost 4 bases and the J segment 3 bases; nucleotides outside the gene matches: 11. Germline values: CDR1 MNHEY, CDR2 SMNVEV (reference sequence). The CDR3 loop is CASSSLGQGSSYEQYF. The CDR3 DNA follows: TGTGCCAGCAGTTCGCTAGGACAGGGAAGCAGCTACGAGCAGTACTTC.

The CDR3 loop reads CASSNGSPVDYEQYF. The DNA for the CDR3 is TGTGCCAGCAGCAATGGGAGTCCTGTCGACTACGAGCAGTACTTC. The V call is TRBV6-6, the J call TRBJ2-7; weak D call: TRBD2 (5 bases). Germline V lookup: CDR1 MNHNY, CDR2 SVGAGI (reference sequence). Trimming left V 6 bases short and J 3 bases short, with 18 bases between. There are 15 residues in the CDR3.

The chain joins TRBV25-1 to TRBJ2-7, with 8 bases identical to TRBD1. From germline, CDR1 is MGHDK and CDR2 SYGVNS. The CDR3 is made up of 13 amino acids. V trimming: 4 bases; J trimming: 3 bases; junction bases outside the gene matches: 2. In DNA, the CDR3 is TGTGCCAGCAGTGTTGACAGGGGCTACGAGCAGTACTTC. Its translation is CASSVDRGYEQYF.

This chain connects TRBV5-6 to TRBJ1-1; D not resolved. Germline CDR1 SGHDT, CDR2 YYEEEE. The CDR3 covers 17 residues. Trimming removed 0 bases from V and 0 bases from J, with 15 bases in between. DNA of the CDR3: TGTGCCAGCAGCTTGGCCTATTTAGCGGCCGTGAACACTGAAGCTTTCTTT. This encodes CASSLAYLAAVNTEAFF.

A few counts support this clone. The chain has TRBV5-6 and TRBJ1-6, with a possible D match to TRBD1 (6 bases). This CDR3 contains 15 residues. V was trimmed by 3 bases and J by 10 bases, leaving 17 bases between them. In germline, CDR1 is SGHDT, CDR2 YYEEEE. In DNA, the CDR3 is TGTGCCAGCAGCTGGGCCGAGACAGGAGGCTCACCCCTCCACTTT. Its translation: CASSWAETGGSPLHF.